The present T cell receptor beta chain was sequenced within a study of cytomegalovirus exposure and HLA in healthy donors (dated by TCRdb to 2015 to 2018). Turning to the overall study: An earlier analysis of 587 of the donors reported 250 to 300 Gb of sequence data and 90 million to 120 million unique TCR beta sequences obtained from about 170 million T cells. Among the roughly 400 genotyped donors, around 81% belonged to the genetic ancestry cluster associated with self-reported Caucasian donors. Roughly 5 DR-DQ haplotypes were handled as single units for association and clustering, since linkage in the cohort was strong. The aim of the study was to test whether cataloging public T cell receptors could identify signatures of past pathogen exposure. An early release covering roughly 600 HLA-typed donors comprised 250 to 350 gigabases of sequencing data and approximately 80 million unique TCR sequences. HLA typing included class I and class II loci at four-digit resolution. In a later genetic analysis, genome-wide SNP genotypes for about 65% of the roughly 700 donors were used, and that subset was treated as a discovery cohort. Alongside the repertoire data, information on donor age, sex, ethnicity and CMV serostatus was compiled. The later analysis used no new phenotypic data to find candidate immune exposures, relying instead on TCR beta sequences and their occurrence across donors. All discovery cohort repertoires had been generated on a single sequencing platform. A later analysis re-analyzed previously published TCR beta repertoires from 660 or so donors and added high-resolution HLA genotyping to study TCR occurrence patterns. To predict cytomegalovirus infection status, the study brought together high-throughput TCR immunosequencing, statistical association of individual TCRs with disease status, and machine learning. Using immunosequencing, the study profiled T cell repertoires from some 670 subjects and related those repertoires to cytomegalovirus serostatus. Among 300 to 500 genotyped donors of the cohort, an average of about 240,000 unique TCR beta nucleotide sequences was sequenced per donor, of which about 19% were non-productive. Along with the roughly 710-subject first cohort, a separate validation cohort of around 120 different subjects was used. The number of typed donors differed by locus: about 620-640 for A, B, C, DRB1 and DQB1; 500 to 550 for DQA1; some 610 for DPA1; and about 450 for DPB1. An earlier analysis of more than 450 of the donors used high-throughput TCR beta sequencing to judge whether each TCR beta V gene segment behaved as functional or pseudogenic.

Results and caveats for the whole study, not just this receptor: A cluster of highly shared sequence variants was judged likely to be a technical artifact of the sequencing pipeline. HLA typing was unavailable for some donors at each locus, so association tests used only the typed subset. According to a later analysis, most CMV-associated TCR beta chains appeared to be HLA-restricted, and the HLA associations seemed to be driven largely by CMV exposure. In a later genetic analysis, fewer N-insertions in productive TCRs were reported among donors in an Asian-associated ancestry cluster than the roughly 700-donor mean. A later analysis reported that several top co-occurrence clusters appeared linked to parvovirus B19, influenza, CMV and Epstein-Barr virus. In vitro tests confirmed that a few of the cytomegalovirus-associated TCR beta chains recognize cytomegalovirus antigens. Assigning TCR associations to individual alleles was difficult when HLA alleles, especially DR and DQ, strongly co-occurred. A later analysis associated about 17,000 TCR beta sequences with specific HLA alleles at a false discovery rate of 0.05. In a later genetic analysis, a missense DCLRE1C variant was associated with V-gene and J-gene trimming of TCR beta chains, and the association was replicated in an independent cohort. In a later analysis, TCR association rates were found to vary across HLA loci, with the most associated TCRs seen for DRB1 alleles and the fewest for HLA-C alleles. Most TCR sequences were seen in very few donors, while some public TCRs were found in many individuals. Presence/absence analyses assumed roughly uniform sequencing depth across donors, an assumption that may not hold. In this cohort, only TCR beta chains were sequenced, and detectable features were limited by the absence of alpha or paired-chain data. In a later analysis, HLA-associated TCR beta chains were found to be more clonally expanded and to have lower generation probabilities than equally common non-associated chains. The only immune exposure information available for the cohort was CMV serostatus. Correlated functional status among segregating V segments might reflect linkage disequilibrium, but an unknown experimental factor could not be ruled out. In the study, some 180 TCR beta chains were listed as associated with cytomegalovirus. Broadly in line with IMGT annotations, most TCR beta V segments showed up in productive rearrangements about 87% or about 30% of the time in an earlier analysis of 450 to 600 of the donors. A further reported finding was that TCR beta sequences accurately predicted the HLA-A and HLA-B alleles for most subjects in the first cohort. The authors suggested that the approach could potentially be extended to other disease states and immunological phenotypes. The classifier was reported to diagnose cytomegalovirus status with high specificity and sensitivity in both the original cohort and the validation cohort. Because counts were too low, roughly 18 rarely observed V segments, including chromosome 9 orphons, were left out of the earlier analysis of approximately 500 of the donors.

Library preparation employed the immunoSEQ multiplex PCR assay. A mixture of 60 forward primers for TCR Vbeta segments and 13 reverse primers for TCR Jbeta segments was used in the multiplex PCR. The CDR3 region of rearranged TCR beta genes was amplified from genomic DNA with a multiplex PCR assay. Amplified TCR beta libraries were sequenced as 87-base-pair reads on the Illumina HiSeq System. From the authors' description of their analysis: In a later analysis, about 80 million unique TCR beta chains were counted across the approximately 640 repertoires, and around 11 million of these chains were shared by at least two donors. A nearest-neighbor algorithm error-corrected the raw reads and collapsed the reads into unique sequences, merging closely related sequences to remove PCR and sequencing errors. To assign V, D and J gene segments, CDR3 sequences were aligned to IMGT reference sequences. For a sequence to be retained, a match of at least six nucleotides to both a V gene segment and a J gene segment was required. A rearrangement counted as productive if the CDR3 had no stop codons and remained in frame with V and J, and every other rearrangement counted as non-productive. CDR3 was defined by IMGT convention, running from the second conserved V-encoded cysteine to the conserved J-encoded phenylalanine. The earlier analysis of about 560 of the donors excluded any sequence lacking an unambiguous match to a single V gene segment. An earlier analysis of roughly 590 of the donors called V segments functional above 56.7% productive rearrangements and segregating when the between-donor standard deviation exceeded 5%. A statistical classification framework was built to diagnose cytomegalovirus status from the catalog of TCR beta chain sequences. A later analysis assigned V and J genes by comparing TCR nucleotide sequences with IMGT/GENE-DB human TR gene sequences. In a later analysis, CDR3 sequences and most-parsimonious VDJ recombination scenarios were assigned using the TCRdist pipeline. In a later analysis, each TCR beta chain was defined by its CDR3 amino acid sequence together with its V-gene family, and reads lacking a unique V-gene family were excluded. In a later analysis, nearly 600 highly shared, low-generation-probability nucleotide sequences were removed to address suspected cross-contamination and a sequencing artifact. For each public chain, a later analysis derived a clonal expansion index from normalized ranks of inferred template counts within each repertoire. In a later analysis, generation probabilities were computed using a VDJ recombination model fitted to out-of-frame rearrangements, and the results were checked against IGoR. In a later analysis, TCR-TCR, TCR-HLA and TCR-CMV co-occurrence was scored with hypergeometric tests, and a repertoire-size bias correction was applied to TCR pairs. False discovery rates were estimated in a later analysis by permuting HLA or CMV assignments 20 times. In a later analysis, co-occurring TCRs were grouped using DBSCAN, with TCRdist sequence similarity added in when clustering inside HLA-allele-positive subsets. Co-occurrence clustering excluded repertoires with fewer than 30,000 or more than 120,000 public chains, plus five with anomalous nucleotide sharing. TCRdb obtained this table from immuneACCESS and retained in-frame rearrangements with V and J assigned. These tables miss some clones; where compared with another copy, unresolved V genes account for less than half of the shortfall, and the remainder is unexplained. That table supplies the V and J calls and clone size; D and trimming were determined from the DNA. This sample is represented by about 110,000 clones; more than 65% of them were singletons. The ten largest account for 5% to 7.5% of the sample.

The cohort was made up of 666 healthy bone marrow donors. At the time of sampling, every cohort member was nominally healthy, though immune exposures that went unrecorded were likely present. The donor was CMV seropositive and belonged to the group of more than 250 seropositive cohort members. Each donor provided a peripheral blood sample, and peripheral blood mononuclear cells were used for TCR beta sequencing. The Qiagen DNeasy Blood Extraction Kit was used to extract genomic DNA from the blood cell samples. Regarding this clone: Its cognate antigen has yet to be identified. Per-nucleotide qualities are absent, and no much larger clonotype sits a single base away.

Specimen: PBMCs. The clonotype was recovered from a man aged 25 to 45 in good health and CMV-seropositive.

This receptor has the CDR3 CASSYSAGTNEKLFF. The nucleotide sequence reads TGTGCCAGCAGTTACTCTGCAGGGACTAATGAAAAACTGTTTTTT. The chain is encoded by TRBV6-6 joined to TRBJ1-4; TRBD1 is a possible D gene, resting on 5 matching bases. The CDR3 holds 15 amino acids from the cysteine to the phenylalanine. Only CDR3 DNA remains: 45 bases, in frame from the first base. In the germline V gene (reference sequence), CDR1 corresponds to MNHNY and CDR2 to SVGAGI. The junction carries 7 bases between V and J, which are trimmed by 0 bases and 2 bases respectively.